This TCR beta chain was captured in a study of CD8+ T cells in alopecia areata. The study, taken as a whole, reports: Scalp data also include sequences from resident alphabeta T cells of normal skin. The treated group had a single nonresponder, limiting CD8+ expansion-response conclusions. Clonality in lesional scalp, especially alopecia totalis/universalis, exceeded that of normal scalp.

Treatment given: oral pan-JAK inhibitor, 5-10 mg twice daily. The study team obtained lesional scalp punch biopsies and peripheral blood from alopecia areata patients. The table lists this clone with a few counts. Its antigen is unknown. V gave up 4 bases and J gave up 0 bases, with 13 bases separating them. The V gene's germline CDR1 is SGHRS and CDR2 YFSETQ. CDR3 size: 15 residues. cDNA serving as the sequencing template came from extracted, reverse transcribed RNA. TCRdb's copy holds only in-frame clones and misses some; the assay was immunoSEQ multiplex PCR. The table has about 150,000 clones, about three fifths seen once; the top ten hold approximately 0.9%.

This TCR derives from a human donor with alopecia areata. This chain joins TRBV5-1 and TRBJ1-1; the D gene is possibly TRBD1 (6 bases). This material consisted of CD4+ T cells sorted from blood, taken at week 4, from a patient treated with tofacitinib. CDR3 protein: CASSRVDSLNTEAFF. The CDR3 region has the DNA TGCGCCAGCAGCCGAGTGGACAGCTTGAACACTGAAGCTTTCTTT. Using reference TRBV5-1 and TRBJ1-1 for the parts outside the CDR3, the full variable domain is KAGVTQTPRYLIKTRGQQVTLSCSPISGHRSVSWYQQTPGQGLQFLFEYFSETQRNKGNFPGRFSGRQFSNSRSEMNVSTLELGDSALYLCASSRVDSLNTEAFFGQGTRLTVV.